These T cell receptor beta chains were read from a single sample in a study of tumor-infiltrating lymphocytes in primary liver carcinoma. TCRdb re-derived calls from the multiplex PCR reads in MiXCR, one entry per CDR3 protein. The repertoire holds 100,000 or so distinct CDR3 sequences, around 84% seen once, with around 21% in the top ten. Sequencing used liver tumor tissue from sampling region 3. The receptors come from a man aged 35 to 55 with primary liver carcinoma and hepatitis B virus infection. Both conserved end residues are part of each CDR3. Fields, in order: CDR3 DNA, CDR3 protein, J gene, clone size, V gene, D gene. A D gene is named only where the DNA matches it firmly. Size tells how often a clone was seen (once, few, many) or the class of an expanded clone, and some rows leave it out.

cdr3_nt: TGTCCCAGCAGCCCGTCTGGGAGCGGGAGGGAGAATGAGCAGTTCTTC
cdr3_aa: CPSSPSGSGRENEQFF
j_call: TRBJ2-1
clone_size: .
v_call: TRBV5-6
d_call: TRBD2

cdr3_nt: TGTACCAGCACCCTCTCTTGGGGGAGTCAAGAGACCCACTACTTC
cdr3_aa: CTSTLSWGSQETHYF
j_call: TRBJ2-5
clone_size: .
v_call: TRBV6-1
d_call: .

cdr3_nt: TGTGCCATCAGTGAGAGTGGACAGGGGTCCTATGGCTACATCTTC
cdr3_aa: CAISESGQGSYGYIF
j_call: TRBJ1-2
clone_size: .
v_call: TRBV10-3
d_call: TRBD1

cdr3_nt: TGTGCCAGCAGCTTAGACAGGGAGCGTGGGACTAATGAAAAACTGTTTTTT
cdr3_aa: CASSLDRERGTNEKLFF
j_call: TRBJ1-4
clone_size: few
v_call: TRBV7-9
d_call: .

cdr3_nt: TGCAATGTTGTTTCGGGAGGTCAAGAGACCCAGTACTTC
cdr3_aa: CNVVSGGQETQYF
j_call: TRBJ2-5
clone_size: few
v_call: TRBV29-1
d_call: TRBD2

cdr3_nt: TGTGCGAGCAGCCCAACAGCCTATGACTACACCTTC
cdr3_aa: CASSPTAYDYTF
j_call: TRBJ1-2
clone_size: .
v_call: TRBV6-2/TRBV6-3
d_call: .

cdr3_nt: TGTACCAGCAGCTGGGGGAACAGGGGGCGGGGAAAGACCCAGTACTTC
cdr3_aa: CTSSWGNRGRGKTQYF
j_call: TRBJ2-5
clone_size: once
v_call: TRBV5-6
d_call: TRBD1

cdr3_nt: TGTGCCACCAGCAGAGATCGATTTGGAGGGGCGGACTATGGCTACACCTTC
cdr3_aa: CATSRDRFGGADYGYTF
j_call: TRBJ1-2
clone_size: many
v_call: TRBV15
d_call: .

cdr3_nt: TGTGCCAACAGCTTCCAGCAGGGAACTTTGGCCACTGAAGATTTCTTT
cdr3_aa: CANSFQQGTLATEDFF
j_call: TRBJ1-1
clone_size: .
v_call: TRBV5-5
d_call: .

cdr3_nt: TGTGCCAGCAGCCAAGGTAAAGGCGGGCTCGGGCACACTGAAACTTTCTTT
cdr3_aa: CASSQGKGGLGHTETFF
j_call: TRBJ1-1
clone_size: .
v_call: TRBV14
d_call: .

cdr3_nt: TGTGCCAGCAGCACCGACAGGGGGACGAAGGGCGAGCAGTACTTC
cdr3_aa: CASSTDRGTKGEQYF
j_call: TRBJ2-7
clone_size: many
v_call: TRBV5-4
d_call: TRBD1

cdr3_nt: TGTGCTAGCAGTTCCCAGACAGGGGGCAGAACTGAAGCTTTCTTT
cdr3_aa: CASSSQTGGRTEAFF
j_call: TRBJ1-1
clone_size: once
v_call: TRBV12-3/TRBV12-4
d_call: TRBD1

cdr3_nt: TGTGCCAGCAGTCGACGGCTACTAGAGGCCAATGAGCAGTTCTTC
cdr3_aa: CASSRRLLEANEQFF
j_call: TRBJ2-1
clone_size: .
v_call: TRBV6-5
d_call: .

cdr3_nt: TGTGCCAGCAGCTTACTTGACATTGAAGCTTTCTTT
cdr3_aa: CASSLLDIEAFF
j_call: TRBJ1-1
clone_size: .
v_call: TRBV7-9
d_call: .

cdr3_nt: TGTGCCAGCAGTCAAGATTGGGGCACTAGAGTGGGCAATGAGCGGTTCTTC
cdr3_aa: CASSQDWGTRVGNERFF
j_call: TRBJ2-1
clone_size: .
v_call: TRBV4-2
d_call: .

cdr3_nt: TGTGCCAGCACGACTAACAGGAACTCCTACGAGCAGTACTTC
cdr3_aa: CASTTNRNSYEQYF
j_call: TRBJ2-7
clone_size: .
v_call: TRBV11-2
d_call: .

cdr3_nt: TGTGCCGGCAGTGAAGTAACACCGGGAGCCAAAAACATTCAGTACTTC
cdr3_aa: CAGSEVTPGAKNIQYF
j_call: TRBJ2-4
clone_size: .
v_call: TRBV6-1
d_call: .

cdr3_nt: TGTGCCAGCAGGTTAGTCGTCCCGAACAATGAGCAGTTCTTC
cdr3_aa: CASRLVVPNNEQFF
j_call: TRBJ2-1
clone_size: .
v_call: TRBV11-3
d_call: .

cdr3_nt: TGTGCCAGCAGCTCGGATAGGGAGGGGGCAGATACGCAATATTTT
cdr3_aa: CASSSDREGADTQYF
j_call: TRBJ2-3
clone_size: .
v_call: TRBV7-9
d_call: .

cdr3_nt: TGTGCCGACAGTTTAGGCAGGGAAAGCGAGCAGTACTTC
cdr3_aa: CADSLGRESEQYF
j_call: TRBJ2-7
clone_size: .
v_call: TRBV28
d_call: .

cdr3_nt: TGTGTCAGCAGCCAAACCCTGGGGTATCGGCCCCAGCATTTT
cdr3_aa: CVSSQTLGYRPQHF
j_call: TRBJ1-5
clone_size: once
v_call: TRBV28
d_call: .

cdr3_nt: TGTGTCAGCAGCCCCGCAGCGCATGCTAACCAGCCCCAGCATTTT
cdr3_aa: CVSSPAAHANQPQHF
j_call: TRBJ1-5
clone_size: .
v_call: TRBV12-3/TRBV12-4
d_call: .

cdr3_nt: TGTGCCAGCGGCTGTTGGGACACCGGGGAGCTGTATTTT
cdr3_aa: CASGCWDTGELYF
j_call: TRBJ2-2
clone_size: .
v_call: TRBV11-1
d_call: .

cdr3_nt: TGCGCCAGCAGCCAAGCCGGGGGGGAGCTGTTTTTT
cdr3_aa: CASSQAGGELFF
j_call: TRBJ2-2
clone_size: many
v_call: TRBV4-3
d_call: .

cdr3_nt: TGTGCCAGCTCCCCGGGACAGGACAATGAGCAGTTCTTC
cdr3_aa: CASSPGQDNEQFF
j_call: TRBJ2-1
clone_size: .
v_call: TRBV18
d_call: TRBD1

cdr3_nt: TGTGCCAGCAGGAGGGACATCCAGTACAATGAGCAGTTCTTC
cdr3_aa: CASRRDIQYNEQFF
j_call: TRBJ2-1
clone_size: once
v_call: TRBV5-4
d_call: .

cdr3_nt: TGTGCCAGCAGTAGGGGACTATTACAAGAGACCCAGTACTTC
cdr3_aa: CASSRGLLQETQYF
j_call: TRBJ2-5
clone_size: many
v_call: TRBV25-1
d_call: TRBD2

cdr3_nt: TGTGACAGCAACCAAGACCCTTCTGCGGGTAACTATGGCTACACCTTC
cdr3_aa: CDSNQDPSAGNYGYTF
j_call: TRBJ1-2
clone_size: .
v_call: TRBV4-2
d_call: .

cdr3_nt: TGTGCCAGCAGCCCAACCGGGACAGGGGGCGAATCACCCCTCCAGTTT
cdr3_aa: CASSPTGTGGESPLQF
j_call: TRBJ1-6
clone_size: .
v_call: TRBV5-6
d_call: TRBD1

cdr3_nt: TGTACCAGCATGCCCAACACAGATACGCAGTATTTT
cdr3_aa: CTSMPNTDTQYF
j_call: TRBJ2-3
clone_size: .
v_call: TRBV6-1
d_call: .

cdr3_nt: TGCAGCATCCAACAGGGGCTATACAATGAGCAGTTCTTC
cdr3_aa: CSIQQGLYNEQFF
j_call: TRBJ2-1
clone_size: .
v_call: TRBV29-1
d_call: TRBD1

cdr3_nt: TGTGCCAGCAGTTTCTCAGCGAGTGCGTACAGGATGAACTATGACTACACCTTC
cdr3_aa: CASSFSASAYRMNYDYTF
j_call: TRBJ1-2
clone_size: .
v_call: TRBV6-8
d_call: .

cdr3_nt: TGTGCCAACAGGCGTGGGGACGGAGAGACCCAGTACTTC
cdr3_aa: CANRRGDGETQYF
j_call: TRBJ2-5
clone_size: .
v_call: TRBV12-3/TRBV12-4
d_call: .

cdr3_nt: TGTGCCAGTAGCGGGACTAGCGGGTCCACCGGGGAGCTGTTTTTT
cdr3_aa: CASSGTSGSTGELFF
j_call: TRBJ2-2
clone_size: .
v_call: TRBV19
d_call: TRBD2

cdr3_nt: TGTGCCATCAGTGAAAATAAATCGGGACAGGGATTTCTCGAGCAGTACTTC
cdr3_aa: CAISENKSGQGFLEQYF
j_call: TRBJ2-7
clone_size: .
v_call: TRBV10-3
d_call: TRBD1

cdr3_nt: TGTGCCAGCAGCCATTATGTCAGCCTGGGCAATGAGCAGTTCTTC
cdr3_aa: CASSHYVSLGNEQFF
j_call: TRBJ2-1
clone_size: few
v_call: TRBV14
d_call: .

cdr3_nt: TGTGCCAGTAACACACAGGGAAGGGGCACTGAAGCTTTCTTT
cdr3_aa: CASNTQGRGTEAFF
j_call: TRBJ1-1
clone_size: many
v_call: TRBV19
d_call: .

cdr3_nt: TGTGCCAGCAGTTTGCCACCGGGACAGGGAAGTCAGCCCCAGCATTTT
cdr3_aa: CASSLPPGQGSQPQHF
j_call: TRBJ1-5
clone_size: many
v_call: TRBV28
d_call: TRBD1

cdr3_nt: TGTGCCAGCAGTTACCTCCCGGACAGTGTTCTATTAGGCTACACCTTC
cdr3_aa: CASSYLPDSVLLGYTF
j_call: TRBJ1-2
clone_size: .
v_call: TRBV6-2/TRBV6-3
d_call: .

cdr3_nt: TGCAGCGTTGCTGGACTAGTGGGTACAGATACGCAGTATTTT
cdr3_aa: CSVAGLVGTDTQYF
j_call: TRBJ2-3
clone_size: .
v_call: TRBV29-1
d_call: TRBD2

cdr3_nt: TGCAGCGGGGGGACTATCGGGACCAATGAGCAGTTCTTC
cdr3_aa: CSGGTIGTNEQFF
j_call: TRBJ2-1
clone_size: .
v_call: TRBV29-1
d_call: TRBD2

cdr3_nt: TGTGCCACAGAGTGGGACACTAAGAACTCCGGGGAGCTGTTTTTT
cdr3_aa: CATEWDTKNSGELFF
j_call: TRBJ2-2
clone_size: .
v_call: TRBV6-1
d_call: .

cdr3_nt: TGTGCCAAGGATAAAGACTCGGGGGGCTACGAGCAGTACTTC
cdr3_aa: CAKDKDSGGYEQYF
j_call: TRBJ2-7
clone_size: once
v_call: TRBV6-1
d_call: TRBD2

cdr3_nt: TGTGCCAGCTCACCAGGGACGGCTGGGAATCAGCCCCAGCATTTT
cdr3_aa: CASSPGTAGNQPQHF
j_call: TRBJ1-5
clone_size: .
v_call: TRBV18
d_call: .

cdr3_nt: TGCAGCGTTGAACACAGGGGGCGAGAAACCAAGTACTTC
cdr3_aa: CSVEHRGRETKYF
j_call: TRBJ2-5
clone_size: .
v_call: TRBV29-1
d_call: TRBD1

cdr3_nt: TGCAGCGTTGTAGGGCCCTATGGCTACACCTTC
cdr3_aa: CSVVGPYGYTF
j_call: TRBJ1-2
clone_size: medium-sized
v_call: TRBV29-1
d_call: .

cdr3_nt: TGTGCCAACAGCTCAATCAGCAATCAGCCCCGGCATTTT
cdr3_aa: CANSSISNQPRHF
j_call: TRBJ1-5
clone_size: .
v_call: TRBV5-5
d_call: .

cdr3_nt: TGTGCCAGCAGCTCCGATCAGGCTAGCATCAAAGAGATCCAGTACTTC
cdr3_aa: CASSSDQASIKEIQYF
j_call: TRBJ2-5
clone_size: .
v_call: TRBV5-4
d_call: .

cdr3_nt: TGTACCAGGAATGCTCGAATAGAGACCGGGGAGCTGTTTTTT
cdr3_aa: CTRNARIETGELFF
j_call: TRBJ2-2
clone_size: .
v_call: TRBV12-3/TRBV12-4
d_call: .

cdr3_nt: TGCGCCAACAGACAAGTTGAGGGGTGGAATGAGCAATTCTTC
cdr3_aa: CANRQVEGWNEQFF
j_call: TRBJ2-1
clone_size: .
v_call: TRBV4-1
d_call: .